The T cell receptor (beta chain) under discussion was sequenced for a study of blood T cells in healthy people across ages. Through a sample-barcoded 5' primer and a J-beta primer mix, a second PCR was run for roughly 6 to 12 cycles. Each cDNA was tagged by a template-switch adaptor containing 12 random nucleotides. TCRdb called the 5' RACE reads again in MiXCR, with one record for every CDR3 protein. This sample has about 670,000 distinct CDR3 sequences, with roughly two fifths found just once. Remarks on this clonotype: Antigen: not known.

This CDR3 contains 17 residues. V was pared by 1 base and J by 3 bases, with 15 bases between. CDR1 is LGHDT, CDR2 YNNKEL, per germline (reference sequence). Individuals who donated were healthy Caucasians from Russia aged about 6 to 90. Points from the study as a whole: The recorded TCR beta diversity per million T cells decreased in a roughly linear manner with age. Without sorted subsets, naive and antigen-experienced compartments could not be conclusively compared.

The sample consisted of blood. This chain links TRBV3-1 with TRBJ2-2; a weak D match, TRBD2 (6 bases). This sequence originates from an elderly man in good health. The CDR3 spells CASSQGILAEYTGELFF. In nucleotides, the CDR3 is TGTGCCAGCAGCCAAGGGATCTTAGCGGAATACACCGGGGAGCTGTTTTTT. The variable domain in full, completed from reference TRBV3-1 and TRBJ2-2, reads DTAVSQTPKYLVTQMGNDKSIKCEQNLGHDTMYWYKQDSKKFLKIMFSYNNKELIINETVPNRFSPKSPDKAHLNLHINSLELGDSAVYFCASSQGILAEYTGELFFGEGSRLTVL.